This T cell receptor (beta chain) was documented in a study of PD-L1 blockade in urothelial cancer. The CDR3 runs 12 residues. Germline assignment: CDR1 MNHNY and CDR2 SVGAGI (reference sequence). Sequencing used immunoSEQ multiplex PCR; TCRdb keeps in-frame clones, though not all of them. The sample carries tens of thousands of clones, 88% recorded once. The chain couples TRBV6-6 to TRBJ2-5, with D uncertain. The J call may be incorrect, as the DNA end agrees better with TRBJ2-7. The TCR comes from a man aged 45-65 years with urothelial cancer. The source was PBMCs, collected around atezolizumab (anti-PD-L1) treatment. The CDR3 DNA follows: TGTGCCAGCAGCTCCTCCTCCTACGAGCAGTACTTC. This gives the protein CASSSSSYEQYF.